This T cell receptor (beta chain) came from a study of beta chain features in type 1 diabetes (dated by TCRdb to 2016 to 2018). Some background on the complete study: Mean age, gender distribution, total cell number and subset yield did not differ between patients and healthy donors. A total of around 110,000,000 sorted cells were examined across all samples, and RNA yield correlated strongly with the number of cells per subset. Naive and central memory subsets were obtained from all 30 or so donors, but regulatory and stem cell-like memory subsets were isolated from only 8 patients and roughly eight healthy donors. The study compared TCRB repertoires of sorted circulating CD4+ T cell subsets between recently diagnosed type 1 diabetes patients and matched healthy donors. Overall study outcomes, separate from this receptor: A moderate but significant shortening of TCRB CDR3 length was observed in type 1 diabetes patients in all four CD4+ subsets. At VDJ recombination sites, patients with type 1 diabetes made fewer insertions and deleted more nucleotides, a pattern implying thymic rearrangement abnormalities. PCR may preferentially amplify shorter templates, but because patient and control samples were amplified and corrected together, any resulting skew would affect both groups equally. Only small numbers of individuals were included in the HLA sub-analyses, which left unresolved whether HLA type had any influence on TCRB rearrangement. Naive, central memory and regulatory TCRB repertoires appeared to be more alike among patients than among healthy donors. Sequencing cDNA rather than genomic DNA could over-represent highly expressing activated cells, although activation and CD3 levels did not differ between groups.

Concerning this clone: Its antigen is unknown. No base quality information exists; no much larger clone differs at one position.

The High Capacity cDNA Reverse Transcription Kit was used to reverse transcribe all of the isolated RNA, meaning that expressed TCRB transcripts were what got sequenced. Deep immunoSEQ sequencing was performed on naive, central memory and regulatory T cell samples, with an average of roughly 3.5 million total reads per sample. Sorted cells were lysed in RLT buffer and RNA was extracted with DNase-treated RNeasy Micro or Mini kits, depending on cell number. To prevent cross-contamination, each cell subset was processed individually, whereas patient and healthy donor samples were processed jointly. Using the immunoSEQ multiplex PCR, TCRB sequences were amplified from cDNA into 87-bp fragments spanning the CDR3 region. Amplicons were sequenced on the Illumina HiSeq platform. Regarding the original processing steps: PCR bias was computationally corrected using synthetic template baselines, reads within Hamming distance 2 were collapsed, and singletons that could not be merged were discarded. Reads were aligned against IMGT to assign V, D and J genes, CDR3 length and insertions or deletions at six rearrangement sites. Within each subset, clonotype counts were normalized to sorted cell number, and only after that were true diversity and Gini coefficients computed with the tcR R package. Repertoire sharing was quantified using the overlap coefficient calculated on TCRB nucleotide sequences. In TCRdb, the immuneACCESS table is reduced to in-frame sequences with V and J assigned. These tables do not hold every clone; where another copy was compared, an unresolved V gene accounts for under half, and the others remain unexplained. V, J and clone size derive from that table, while D and trimming were established from the DNA sequence. The sample records 400,000 or so clones, roughly a tenth of which are singletons. The ten largest clones take up 0.55% to 0.75% of the sample.

Each donor gave one peripheral blood draw, averaging about 100 mL, which was collected into heparinised tubes. Naive, central memory, regulatory and stem cell-like memory CD4+ T cells were sorted on a BD FACSAria II using a panel including CD45RO, CCR7, CD25, CD127, CD95 and CD27. Purity was above 95% for every sorted population. PBMCs were separated immediately by Lymphoprep density gradient centrifugation and were stained directly, without being cultured. To minimize batch effects, samples were stained and sorted in pairs, one healthy donor with one patient per experiment. This clonotype originated in a man aged 25 to 40 with type 1 diabetes. Sequenced material: central memory CD4+ T cells from blood.

The DNA reads as follows: TGTGCCACCAGCCTGGGAGACAGGGCGGGGGAGCAGTTCTTC. Its amino acids are CATSLGDRAGEQFF. The chain links TRBV15 with TRBJ2-1, with TRBD1 as a weak D call on 7 bases. The CDR3, cysteine through phenylalanine, is 14 amino acids long. Only the CDR3 DNA is retained, 42 bases long and in frame from the first base. The V and J ends are trimmed by 5 bases and 10 bases, leaving 18 bases between them. The germline V gene (reference sequence) yields LNHNV for CDR1 and YYDKDF for CDR2. The variable domain in full, with residues beyond the CDR3 obtained from the reference TRBV15 and TRBJ2-1 genes, is DAMVIQNPRYQVTQFGKPVTLSCSQTLNHNVMYWYQQKSSQAPKLLFHYYDKDFNNEADTPDNFQSRRPNTSFCFLDIRSPGLGDTAMYLCATSLGDRAGEQFFGPGTRLTVL.